This TCR beta chain was recovered during a study of T cell responses to AZD1222 COVID-19 vaccine. On this clone: What it binds is not known.

This table comes from immunoSEQ multiplex PCR, and its TCRdb copy is limited to in-frame clones, with some not included. The table has just under 20,000 clones, around 82% seen once. Study observations and caveats: Close to half of all spike-specific TCRs reportedly target regions of the variants that are unmutated. Across the whole spike, CD4 TCRs peaked at regions 160-218 and 743-854. Most donors were white British and more were female, and clonal diversity was possibly underestimated.

Second-dose groups at about 4 or about 12 weeks were pooled. This specimen consisted of peripheral blood, obtained 28 days after the second AZD1222 dose. This TCR was sampled from an adult who received the AZD1222 COVID-19 vaccine.

The DNA for the CDR3 is TGTGCCAGCAGTACCCGGGACAGGGCCTCTTATGGCTACACCTTC. This translates into CASSTRDRASYGYTF. The chain combines TRBV6-5 with TRBJ1-2; TRBD1 matches 9 bases. Germline loops: CDR1 MNHEY, CDR2 SVGAGI. This CDR3 has 15 amino acids. V lost 5 bases and J lost 5; bases outside the gene matches: 9.